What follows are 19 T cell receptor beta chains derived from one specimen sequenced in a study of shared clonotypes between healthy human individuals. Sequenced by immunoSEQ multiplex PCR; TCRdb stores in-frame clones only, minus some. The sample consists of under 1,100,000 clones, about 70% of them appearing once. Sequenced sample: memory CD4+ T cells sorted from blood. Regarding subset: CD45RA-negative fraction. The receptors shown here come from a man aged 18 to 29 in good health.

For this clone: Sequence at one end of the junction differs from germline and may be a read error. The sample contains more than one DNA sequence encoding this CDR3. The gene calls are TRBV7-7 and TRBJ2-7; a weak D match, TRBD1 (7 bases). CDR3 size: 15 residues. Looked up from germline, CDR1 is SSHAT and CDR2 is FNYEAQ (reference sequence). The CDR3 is CASSLGQGGSYEQYF. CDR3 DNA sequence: TGTGCTAGCAGCTTAGGGCAGGGGGGTTCCTACGAGCAGTACTTC. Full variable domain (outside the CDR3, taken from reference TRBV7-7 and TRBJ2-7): GAGVSQSPRYKVTKRGQDVTLRCDPISSHATLYWYQQALGQGPEFLTYFNYEAQPDKSGLPSDRFSAERPEGSISTLTIQRTEQRDSAMYRCASSLGQGGSYEQYFGPGTRLTVT.

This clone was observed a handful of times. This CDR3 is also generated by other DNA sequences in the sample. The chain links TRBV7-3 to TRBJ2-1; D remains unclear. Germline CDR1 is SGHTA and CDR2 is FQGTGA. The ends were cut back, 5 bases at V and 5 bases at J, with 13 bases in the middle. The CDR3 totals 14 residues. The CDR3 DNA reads TGTGCCAGCAGCCCAGGTTTAGCTAACAATGAGCAGTTCTTC. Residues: CASSPGLANNEQFF.

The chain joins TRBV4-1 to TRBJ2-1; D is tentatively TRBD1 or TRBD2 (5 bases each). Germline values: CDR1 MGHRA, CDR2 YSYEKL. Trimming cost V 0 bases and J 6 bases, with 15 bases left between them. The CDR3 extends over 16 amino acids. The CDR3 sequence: CASSQDFASGTNEQFF. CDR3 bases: TGCGCCAGCAGCCAAGATTTTGCTTCGGGGACCAATGAGCAGTTCTTC.

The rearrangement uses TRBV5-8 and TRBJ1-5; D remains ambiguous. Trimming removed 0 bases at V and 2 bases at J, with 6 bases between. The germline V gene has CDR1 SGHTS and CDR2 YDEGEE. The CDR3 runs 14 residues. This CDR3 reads CASSLARGNQPQHF. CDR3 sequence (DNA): TGTGCCAGCAGCTTGGCGAGAGGCAATCAGCCCCAGCATTTT.

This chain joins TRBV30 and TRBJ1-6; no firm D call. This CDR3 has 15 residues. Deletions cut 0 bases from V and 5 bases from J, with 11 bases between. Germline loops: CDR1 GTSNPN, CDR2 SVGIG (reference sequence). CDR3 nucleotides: TGTGCCTGGAGTGTAACGACGGCTAATAATTCACCCCTCCACTTT. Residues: CAWSVTTANNSPLHF.

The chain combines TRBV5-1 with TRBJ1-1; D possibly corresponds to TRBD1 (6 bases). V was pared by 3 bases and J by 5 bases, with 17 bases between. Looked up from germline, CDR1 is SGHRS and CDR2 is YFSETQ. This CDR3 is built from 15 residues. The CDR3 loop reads CASSYRRGGNTEAFF. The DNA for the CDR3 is TGCGCCAGCAGCTACCGTAGGGGGGGTAATACTGAAGCTTTCTTT.

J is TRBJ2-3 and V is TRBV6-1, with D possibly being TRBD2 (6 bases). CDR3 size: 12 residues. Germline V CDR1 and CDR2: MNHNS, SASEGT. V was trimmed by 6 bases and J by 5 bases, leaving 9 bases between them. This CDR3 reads CASREGRDTQYF. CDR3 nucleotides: TGTGCCAGCAGGGAGGGGAGAGATACGCAGTATTTT.

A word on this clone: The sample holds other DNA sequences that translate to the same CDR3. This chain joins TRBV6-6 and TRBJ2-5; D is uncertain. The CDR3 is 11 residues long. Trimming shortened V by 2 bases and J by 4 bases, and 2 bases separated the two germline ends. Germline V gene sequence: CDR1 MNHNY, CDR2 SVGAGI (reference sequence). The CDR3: CASSYIETQYF. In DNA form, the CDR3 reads TGTGCCAGCAGTTACATAGAGACCCAGTACTTC.

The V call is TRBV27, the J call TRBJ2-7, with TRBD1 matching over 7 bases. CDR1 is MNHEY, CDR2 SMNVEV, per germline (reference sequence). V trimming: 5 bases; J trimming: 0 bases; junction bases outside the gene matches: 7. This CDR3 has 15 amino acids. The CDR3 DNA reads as TGTGCCAGCAGTATACTCGGACAGGCCTCCTACGAGCAGTACTTC. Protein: CASSILGQASYEQYF.

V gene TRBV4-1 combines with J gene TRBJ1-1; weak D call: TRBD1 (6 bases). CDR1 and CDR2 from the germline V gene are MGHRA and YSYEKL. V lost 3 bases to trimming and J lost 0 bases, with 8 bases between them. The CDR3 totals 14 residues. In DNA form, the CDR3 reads TGCGCCAGCAGCCAGGACAGTCTGAACACTGAAGCTTTCTTT. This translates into CASSQDSLNTEAFF.

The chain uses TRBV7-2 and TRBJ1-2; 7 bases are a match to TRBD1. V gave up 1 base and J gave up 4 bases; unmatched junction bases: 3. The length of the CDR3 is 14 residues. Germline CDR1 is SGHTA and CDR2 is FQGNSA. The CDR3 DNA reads TGTGCCAGCAGCTTAGAGGGGGCAGCCTATGGCTACACCTTC. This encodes CASSLEGAAYGYTF. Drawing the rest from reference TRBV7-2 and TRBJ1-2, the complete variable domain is GAGVSQSPSNKVTEKGKDVELRCDPISGHTALYWYRQSLGQGLEFLIYFQGNSAPDKSGLPSDRFSAERTGGSVSTLTIQRTQQEDSAVYLCASSLEGAAYGYTFGSGTRLTVV.

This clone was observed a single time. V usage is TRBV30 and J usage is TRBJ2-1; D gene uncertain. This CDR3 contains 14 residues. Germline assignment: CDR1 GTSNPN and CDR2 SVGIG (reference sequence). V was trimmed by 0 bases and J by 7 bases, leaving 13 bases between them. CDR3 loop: CAWSVSRVRNEQFF. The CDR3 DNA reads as TGTGCCTGGAGTGTCAGTCGAGTCCGTAATGAGCAGTTCTTC.

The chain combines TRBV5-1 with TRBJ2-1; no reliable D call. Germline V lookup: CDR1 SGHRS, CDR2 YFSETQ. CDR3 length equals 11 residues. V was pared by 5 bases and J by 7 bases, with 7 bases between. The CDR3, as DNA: TGCGCCAGCAGTGCGGAAAATGAGCAGTTCTTC. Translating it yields CASSAENEQFF.

The CDR3 spells CASSLEYRAHEQYF. CDR3 nucleotides: TGTGCCAGCAGCTTGGAATACAGGGCCCACGAGCAGTACTTC. The rearrangement links TRBV5-4 to TRBJ2-7, with D possibly TRBD1 on 6 matching bases. V dropped 0 bases and J dropped 5 bases, with 12 bases sitting between them. CDR3 length: 14 amino acids. CDR1 is SGHNT and CDR2 is YYREEE in the germline V gene (reference sequence).

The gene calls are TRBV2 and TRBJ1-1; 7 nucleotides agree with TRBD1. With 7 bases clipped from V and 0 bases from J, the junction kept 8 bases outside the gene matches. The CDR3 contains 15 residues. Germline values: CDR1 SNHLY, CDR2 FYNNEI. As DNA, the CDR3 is TGTGCCAGCAACAAACAGGGGACGATGAACACTGAAGCTTTCTTT. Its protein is CASNKQGTMNTEAFF.

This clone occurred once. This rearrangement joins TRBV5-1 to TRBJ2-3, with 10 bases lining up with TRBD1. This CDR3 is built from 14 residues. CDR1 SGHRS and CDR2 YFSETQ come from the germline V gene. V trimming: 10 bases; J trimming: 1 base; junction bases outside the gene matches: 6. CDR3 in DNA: TGCGCCGCGGGACAGGGGCCCGGCACAGATACGCAGTATTTT. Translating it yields CAAGQGPGTDTQYF.

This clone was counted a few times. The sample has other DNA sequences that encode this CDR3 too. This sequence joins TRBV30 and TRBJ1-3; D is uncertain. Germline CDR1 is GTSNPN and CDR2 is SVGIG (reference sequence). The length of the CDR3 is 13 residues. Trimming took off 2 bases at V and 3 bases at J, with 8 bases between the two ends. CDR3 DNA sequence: TGTGCCTGGAGTACGGGTTATGGAAACACCATATATTTT. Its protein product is CAWSTGYGNTIYF. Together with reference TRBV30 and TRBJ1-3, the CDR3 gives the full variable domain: SQTIHQWPATLVQPVGSPLSLECTVEGTSNPNLYWYRQAAGRGLQLLFYSVGIGQISSEVPQNLSASRPQDRQFILSSKKLLLSDSGFYLCAWSTGYGNTIYFGEGSWLTVV.

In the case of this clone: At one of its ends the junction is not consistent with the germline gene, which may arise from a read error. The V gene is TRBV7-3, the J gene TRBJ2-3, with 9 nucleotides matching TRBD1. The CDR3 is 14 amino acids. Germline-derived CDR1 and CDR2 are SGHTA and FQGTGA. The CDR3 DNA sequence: TGTGCCAGCAGCCTAACAGGGGGCTTGGATACGCAGTATTTT. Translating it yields CASSLTGGLDTQYF.

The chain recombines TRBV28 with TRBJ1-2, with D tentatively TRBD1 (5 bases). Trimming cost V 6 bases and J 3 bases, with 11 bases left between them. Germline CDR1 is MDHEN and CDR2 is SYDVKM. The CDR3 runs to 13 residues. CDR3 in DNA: TGTGCCAGCAGGTCGGGGGAGGACTATGGCTACACCTTC. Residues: CASRSGEDYGYTF.